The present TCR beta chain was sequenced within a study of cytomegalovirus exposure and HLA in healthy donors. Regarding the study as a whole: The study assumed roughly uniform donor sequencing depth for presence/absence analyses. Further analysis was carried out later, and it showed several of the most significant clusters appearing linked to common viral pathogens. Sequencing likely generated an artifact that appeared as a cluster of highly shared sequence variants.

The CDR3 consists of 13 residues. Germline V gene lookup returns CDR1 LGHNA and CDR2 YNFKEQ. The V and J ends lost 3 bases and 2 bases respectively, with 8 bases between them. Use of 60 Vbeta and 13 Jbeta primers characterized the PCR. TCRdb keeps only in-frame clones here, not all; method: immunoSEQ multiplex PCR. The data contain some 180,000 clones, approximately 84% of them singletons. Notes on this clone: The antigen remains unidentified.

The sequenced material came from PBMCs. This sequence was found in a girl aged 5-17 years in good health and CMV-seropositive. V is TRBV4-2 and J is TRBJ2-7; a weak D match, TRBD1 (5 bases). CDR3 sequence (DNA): TGTGCCAGCAGCCAGGACATCCCCTACGAGCAGTACTTC. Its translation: CASSQDIPYEQYF.